Here is one TCR beta chain with its context. Its antigen is still unknown. No base qualities exist here, and no much larger clone lies one base off it. Taken with the paper, the label for time point translates to: individuals recovered from natural SARS-CoV-2 infection. The data belong to a study of Ad26.COV2.S vaccination and SARS-CoV-2 variants (dated by TCRdb to about 2021). For context, the study as a whole: The specificity and breadth of SARS-CoV-2-reactive T cell receptors after Ad26.COV2.S vaccination were assessed by TCRbeta repertoire sequencing. A total of around 32 samples were included in the TCR-sequenced set, comprising 19 Ad26.COV2.S vaccine recipients, 5 placebo recipients and 8 SARS-CoV-2 convalescent individuals.

Broad study findings and their caveats: The authors noted that the TCR breadth and depth analyses may have underestimated total T cell responses. Comparable non-spike TCR breadth was observed between vaccine and placebo recipients, consistent with only spike being contained in the vaccine. After vaccination, spike-specific CD8+ and CD4+ T cell responses were reported to show substantial breadth. Compared with placebo recipients, Ad26.COV2.S recipients showed higher spike-specific TCR breadth (P = 0.0014).

TCRbeta CDR3 regions were sequenced with the immunoSEQ Assay. After extraction, genomic DNA underwent amplification by bias-controlled multiplex PCR, followed by high-throughput sequencing. In the paper's pipeline: To quantify the absolute abundance of every unique TCRbeta CDR3 region, sequences were collapsed and filtered. T cell fraction was estimated by normalizing TCRbeta template counts to usable DNA, which was measured by amplifying reference genes present in all nucleated cells. Repertoire TCRs were annotated as SARS-CoV-2-specific by exact matching of V gene, CDR3 amino acid sequence and J gene to a known reactive TCR set. MIRA supplied the reference SARS-CoV-2 TCR set, which was filtered for enrichment in COVID-19-positive ImmuneCODE repertoires so that public or cross-reactive TCRs were removed. Based on the MIRA antigens, annotated TCRs were further analysed at the level of specific ORF or position within ORF. Breadth was defined as annotated unique rearrangements over total unique productive rearrangements; depth was the summed frequency of those rearrangements. Two-sided Wilcoxon rank-sum tests were used to compare TCR breadth between groups. Here the immuneACCESS table is served through TCRdb, limited to in-frame sequences with V and J called. Missing clones are a known gap in these copies; in checked studies unresolved V genes cover under half, and the rest lacks a known reason. The DNA was the basis for D and trimming; V, J and clone size are from that table. Counted in this sample were roughly 100,000 clones; around three quarters of them appeared once. Clones ranked in the top ten supply approximately 15% of the sample.

CDR1 MRHNA and CDR2 SNTAGT are derived from the germline V gene. Spanning cysteine to phenylalanine, the CDR3 consists of 13 amino acids. Just CDR3 DNA is preserved here, 39 bases in frame from base 1. The V end gives up 6 bases and the J end 7 bases, leaving 8 bases in the junction not matched to a gene. The chain links TRBV6-4 with TRBJ1-2; 7 nucleotides in the junction match TRBD1. The sequences come from peripheral blood, collected after recovery from COVID-19. The receptor was isolated from a human donor who had recovered from COVID-19. The CDR3 reads as follows: CASSPTGFIGYTF. The base sequence is TGTGCCAGCAGCCCGACAGGGTTTATTGGCTACACCTTC.